In its sample, the clone carrying this T cell receptor beta chain was seen many times. Antigen specificity is unknown. The data stem from a study of Graves' ophthalmopathy and Graves' hyperthyroidism. The CDR3 extends over 15 amino acids. CDR1 MNHEY and CDR2 SVGAGI come from the germline V gene. V was trimmed by 7 bases and J by 0 bases, leaving 16 bases between them. RNA transcripts yielded amplified TCR beta CDR3 regions. HTBI-primed RT-PCR formed the first round, and a multiplex PCR formed the second. MiXCR, run by TCRdb on the multiplex PCR reads, gives a single entry per CDR3 protein. This sample has approximately 500,000 distinct CDR3 sequences, with about an eighth found just once. Diagnosis relied on clinical symptoms, serum thyroxine, TRAb, thyroid ultrasound and orbital computed tomography. PBMCs were obtained from roughly 9.7 ml of fresh peripheral blood. The study, taken as a whole, reports: Ophthalmopathy progression cases were predicted by the model with roughly 71% sensitivity and 72% to 80% specificity. A model built from 13 signatures distinguished ophthalmopathy from stable hyperthyroidism with 87.88% sensitivity and 81.08% specificity.

This chain uses TRBV6-5 with TRBJ2-7, with D possibly TRBD2 on 6 matching bases. Sequenced material: blood. This sequence was found in a woman aged 25 to 39 with Graves' ophthalmopathy. CDR3 protein: CASITLGGNSYEQYF. Here the CDR3 DNA reads TGTGCCAGCATCACTCTGGGAGGCAACTCCTACGAGCAGTACTTC.